The 18 T cell receptor beta chains presented below share a single source sample, sequenced in a study of blood T cell repertoires in COVID-19. Clones were read by immunoSEQ multiplex PCR, and TCRdb kept only the in-frame ones, dropping some. Of tens of thousands of clones in the sample, approximately 84% were seen once. Material: peripheral blood. The receptors were sampled from a man at least 80 years old with active or convalescent COVID-19.

The chain employs TRBV4-3 and TRBJ2-7; 12 bases agree with TRBD2. Germline V gives CDR1 LGHNA, CDR2 YSLEER. After removal of 1 base from V and 2 bases from J, the junction contained 6 bases not matched to a gene. This CDR3 is 17 amino acids long. The CDR3: CASSQGSSGRGTYEQYF. Written as DNA, the CDR3 is TGCGCCAGCAGCCAAGGATCTAGCGGGAGGGGGACCTACGAGCAGTACTTC.

This chain joins TRBV4-3 and TRBJ1-2, with TRBD1 as a possible D gene (5 bases). The V gene lost 1 base and the J gene lost 5 bases, with 11 bases spanning the gap. The CDR3 totals 14 residues. Germline CDR1 is LGHNA and CDR2 is YSLEER. The CDR3 nucleotides are TGCGCCAGCAGCCAAGGGGGCGGGGCGTATGGCTACACCTTC. Translation gives CASSQGGGAYGYTF.

V and J are TRBV9 and TRBJ2-7; TRBD2 aligns across 7 bases. Germline V lookup: CDR1 SGDLS, CDR2 YYNGEE. The V and J ends lost 0 bases and 7 bases, in that order; junction bases with no gene match: 10. This CDR3 comprises 15 residues. The CDR3 region is CASSVAGLGTEEQYF. CDR3 coding DNA: TGTGCCAGCAGCGTAGCCGGACTAGGTACCGAGGAGCAGTACTTC.

The CDR3 bases are TGTGCCAGTAGTATAATCCCCGGGGTAGCGGGGGGGGGTGAGCAGTTCTTC. This translates into CASSIIPGVAGGGEQFF. This rearrangement joins TRBV19 to TRBJ2-1; the match to TRBD2 covers 11 bases. Trimming cost V 2 bases and J 9 bases; bases outside gene matches: 12. Germline CDR1 and CDR2: LNHDA and SQIVND (reference sequence). This CDR3 has 17 amino acids.

This clone was seen a few times. This chain uses TRBV19 with TRBJ1-6, with D possibly TRBD1 on 6 matching bases. Germline lookup yields CDR1 LNHDA and CDR2 SQIVND (reference sequence). The CDR3 has 14 residues. The V gene lost 4 bases and the J gene lost 7 bases, with 11 bases spanning the gap. CDR3 sequence: CASSKQGRNSPLHF. Here the CDR3 DNA reads TGTGCCAGTAGTAAGCAGGGGAGAAATTCACCCCTCCACTTT.

The table lists this clone with a few counts. This chain connects TRBV7-2 to TRBJ1-4; D remains ambiguous. Germline values: CDR1 SGHTA, CDR2 FQGNSA. Trimming shortened V by 2 bases and J by 8 bases, and 15 bases separated the two germline ends. There are 15 residues in the CDR3. CDR3 bases: TGTGCCAGCAGCTTACAAGCTGGTGGGAGGGAAAAACTGTTTTTT. This encodes CASSLQAGGREKLFF. The full variable domain, its missing parts supplied by reference TRBV7-2 and TRBJ1-4, is GAGVSQSPSNKVTEKGKDVELRCDPISGHTALYWYRQSLGQGLEFLIYFQGNSAPDKSGLPSDRFSAERTGGSVSTLTIQRTQQEDSAVYLCASSLQAGGREKLFFGSGTQLSVL.

This chain uses TRBV27 with TRBJ1-2; D gene ambiguous. The V gene's germline CDR1 is MNHEY and CDR2 SMNVEV (reference sequence). Between the trimmed V and J ends, which lost 1 base and 4 bases, there was a span of 10 bases. This CDR3 spans 14 amino acids. CDR3 in DNA: TGTGCCAGCAGTTTATTTTGGACTGGCTATGGCTACACCTTC. Translating gives CASSLFWTGYGYTF.

The chain is built from TRBV29-1 and TRBJ1-1, with D possibly matching TRBD1 (5 bases). V was pared by 6 bases and J by 8 bases, with 19 bases between. Germline assignment: CDR1 SQVTM and CDR2 ANQGSEA. The length of the CDR3 is 13 residues. The CDR3 is CSVLLNTGSEAFF. For the CDR3, the DNA is TGCAGCGTCCTTCTAAATACAGGCTCGGAAGCTTTCTTT.

This chain links TRBV7-3 with TRBJ2-7, with D tentatively TRBD1 (6 bases). The germline V gene encodes CDR1 SGHTA and CDR2 FQGTGA. The CDR3 is 13 residues long. Trimming took off 3 bases at V and 4 bases at J, with 10 bases between the two ends. DNA for the CDR3: TGTGCCAGCAGCTTGGGGGCGCGGTACGAGCAGTACTTC. Protein sequence: CASSLGARYEQYF.

The chain uses TRBV30 and TRBJ2-3, with TRBD2 identical over 12 bases. Trimming at V came to 5 bases and at J to 0 bases, leaving 3 bases not matched to a gene. Germline values: CDR1 GTSNPN, CDR2 SVGIG (reference sequence). The CDR3 runs 15 residues. The CDR3 loop reads CAWGTSGRSTDTQYF. The CDR3 DNA reads as TGTGCCTGGGGGACTAGCGGGCGAAGCACAGATACGCAGTATTTT. Supplemented by reference TRBV30 and TRBJ2-3, the full variable domain reads SQTIHQWPATLVQPVGSPLSLECTVEGTSNPNLYWYRQAAGRGLQLLFYSVGIGQISSEVPQNLSASRPQDRQFILSSKKLLLSDSGFYLCAWGTSGRSTDTQYFGPGTRLTVL.

This chain joins TRBV28 and TRBJ2-2; 9 bases are shared with TRBD1. V lost 6 bases to trimming and J lost 6 bases; unmatched junction nucleotides: 8. The CDR3 extends over 15 amino acids. Germline V gene data show CDR1 as MDHEN and CDR2 as SYDVKM. The CDR3, as DNA: TGTGCCAGCAGAGTGGGACAGGGTAACTCCGGGGAGCTGTTTTTT. The encoded protein is CASRVGQGNSGELFF.

This chain links TRBV5-1 with TRBJ2-2, with D unresolved. With 0 bases removed from V and 7 bases from J, the gap between germline ends came to 10 bases. The germline gives CDR1 SGHRS, CDR2 YFSETQ. CDR3 size: 14 residues. CDR3 loop: CASSLAQLGGELFF. CDR3 in DNA: TGCGCCAGCAGCTTGGCCCAGCTAGGCGGGGAGCTGTTTTTT.

The chain carries TRBV18 and TRBJ2-1, with D perhaps TRBD1 (6 bases). Germline CDR1 KGHSH, CDR2 LQKENI. The CDR3 loop spans 15 amino acids. V lost 3 bases and J 8 bases, leaving 17 bases between the germline ends. CDR3 amino acids: CASSPPYKGDDEQFF. In nucleotides, the CDR3 is TGTGCCAGCTCACCGCCCTATAAGGGGGATGATGAGCAGTTCTTC.

The V gene is TRBV5-6, the J gene TRBJ2-6; D unclear. With 6 bases removed from V and 2 bases from J, the gap between germline ends came to 9 bases. Germline V CDR1 and CDR2: SGHDT, YYEEEE. This CDR3 has 14 residues. The CDR3 sequence is CASIDYTGANVLTF. DNA for the CDR3: TGTGCCAGCATAGATTATACTGGGGCCAACGTCCTGACTTTC.

The chain uses TRBV7-2 and TRBJ1-1, with D maybe TRBD1 (5 bases). The CDR3 is 14 residues long. Looked up from germline, CDR1 is SGHTA and CDR2 is FQGNSA. V was trimmed by 1 base and J by 5 bases, leaving 11 bases between them. In DNA form, the CDR3 reads TGTGCCAGCAGCTTAGTCCAGGGAGGGACTGAAGCTTTCTTT. Protein sequence: CASSLVQGGTEAFF.

The CDR3 sequence is CASSYDRSAYQHF. The CDR3 nucleotides read TGTGCCAGCAGTTACGATAGGAGCGCCTATCAGCATTTT. The chain has TRBV6-6 and TRBJ1-5; D call uncertain. The CDR3 covers 13 residues. With 2 bases removed from V and 13 bases from J, the gap between germline ends came to 15 bases. Per the germline V gene, CDR1 is MNHNY and CDR2 is SVGAGI (reference sequence).

This clone was seen a handful of times. For the CDR3, the DNA is TGTGCCAGCAGCCCAGGGACTAGCTCGTCTGGAGAGCAGTACTTC. It yields the protein CASSPGTSSSGEQYF. The V call is TRBV5-4, the J call TRBJ2-7; TRBD2 matches at 9 bases. Germline V lookup: CDR1 SGHNT, CDR2 YYREEE (reference sequence). V shed 4 bases, J shed 7 bases, and the junction held 12 bases outside the gene matches. The CDR3 has 15 residues.

The count of this clone is one. The J gene is TRBJ2-5, the V gene TRBV19; tentative D call: TRBD2 (6 bases). Trimming removed 7 bases at V and 7 bases at J, with 16 bases between. Germline-derived CDR1 and CDR2 are LNHDA and SQIVND (reference sequence). The CDR3 covers 13 residues. The CDR3 DNA sequence: TGTGCCAGTACAACGAGGGCGGGAATGACCCAGTACTTC. This gives the protein CASTTRAGMTQYF.